This TCR beta chain is from a study of cytomegalovirus exposure and HLA in healthy donors. Study information: Tens of millions of unique TCR sequences came from HLA-typed donors in an early release.

The CDR3 runs to 16 residues. Losses at the gene ends were 3 bases for V and 4 bases for J; bases not matched to a gene: 7. The germline gives CDR1 MNHEY, CDR2 SMNVEV (reference sequence). Unrecorded immune exposures were likely, despite nominal health at sampling. PCR involved 60 Vbeta and 13 Jbeta primers. Clones were sequenced by immunoSEQ multiplex PCR, and TCRdb holds only the in-frame ones, with some missing. The sample records under 95,000 clones, roughly 80% being singletons. This clone was detected a few times. Sequencing was done on a sample of PBMCs. This chain joins TRBV27 and TRBJ2-1; 9 bases agree with TRBD2. This clonotype was obtained from a man aged 35-49 years in good health and CMV-seronegative. The CDR3 here is CASSLGGGRDYNEQFF. In nucleotides, the CDR3 is TGTGCCAGCAGTTTGGGGGGCGGGAGGGATTACAATGAGCAGTTCTTC.